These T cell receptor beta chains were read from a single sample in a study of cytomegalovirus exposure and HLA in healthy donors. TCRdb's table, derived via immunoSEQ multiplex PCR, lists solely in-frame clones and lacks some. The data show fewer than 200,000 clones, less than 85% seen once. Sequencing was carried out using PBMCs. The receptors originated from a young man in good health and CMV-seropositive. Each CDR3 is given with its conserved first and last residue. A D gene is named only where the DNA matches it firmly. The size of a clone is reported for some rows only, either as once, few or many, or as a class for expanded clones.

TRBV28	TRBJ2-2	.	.	CASSPQDTGELFF	TGTGCCAGCAGTCCCCAGGACACCGGGGAGCTGTTTTTT
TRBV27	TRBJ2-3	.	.	CASSLLESTDTQYF	TGTGCCAGCAGTCTACTAGAGTCGACAGATACGCAGTATTTT
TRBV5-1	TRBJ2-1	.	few	CASRVLDSLGDNEQFF	TGCGCCAGCAGGGTGTTGGACAGCCTGGGGGACAATGAGCAGTTCTTC
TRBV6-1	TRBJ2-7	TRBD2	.	CASSEVGGGSYEQYF	TGTGCCAGCAGTGAAGTGGGCGGGGGGTCCTACGAGCAGTACTTC
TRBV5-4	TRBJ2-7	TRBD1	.	CASSLGGQGAVYEQYF	TGTGCCAGCAGCTTGGGGGGCCAGGGGGCGGTATACGAGCAGTACTTC
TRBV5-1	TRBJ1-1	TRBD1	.	CASSGGQGSAEAFF	TGCGCCAGCAGCGGAGGACAGGGTTCGGCTGAAGCTTTCTTT
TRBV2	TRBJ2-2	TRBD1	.	CASSSGTGGAGTGELFF	TGTGCCAGCAGTTCCGGGACAGGGGGCGCAGGCACCGGGGAGCTGTTTTTT
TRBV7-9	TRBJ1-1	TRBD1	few	CASSFGTGTEAFF	TGTGCCAGCAGCTTCGGGACAGGTACTGAAGCTTTCTTT
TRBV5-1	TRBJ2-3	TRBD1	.	CASSSGRGSTDTQYF	TGCGCCAGCAGCTCAGGCAGGGGGTCCACAGATACGCAGTATTTT
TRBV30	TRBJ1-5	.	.	CAWSGNSNQPQHF	TGTGCCTGGAGTGGCAACAGTAATCAGCCCCAGCATTTT
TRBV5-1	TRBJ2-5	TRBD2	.	CASSLEASGHQETQYF	TGCGCCAGCAGCTTGGAGGCTAGCGGACATCAAGAGACCCAGTACTTC